A single sample gave rise to the 23 T cell receptor beta chains below, sequenced in a study of regulatory dendritic cells for organ transplantation. The antigens these receptors bind are not known. Allogeneic regulatory or mature dendritic cells were co-cultured for less than 6 days with CFSE-labeled sorted T cells at 1:10. Measured with immunoSEQ multiplex PCR; TCRdb has only the in-frame clones, and not every one. The table shows about 20,000 clones, with 70% to 90% occurring only once. Sequencing used naive CD4+ T cells from blood cultured with regulatory dendritic cells. Subset of the sample: CD45RA+ naive T cells. These receptors originate from a human donor in good health.

V is TRBV6-6 and J is TRBJ2-5; D tentatively fits TRBD1 or TRBD2 (6 bases each). Trimming pared 2 bases from V and 5 bases from J, leaving 15 bases between. The CDR3 runs to 15 residues. The germline CDR1 and CDR2 sequences are MNHNY and SVGAGI (reference sequence). The CDR3 loop reads CASSYNPGAGETQYF. In nucleotides, the CDR3 is TGTGCCAGCAGTTACAATCCGGGGGCCGGGGAGACCCAGTACTTC.

The genes are TRBV29-1 and TRBJ2-6; D might be TRBD1 (6 bases). Germline V gives CDR1 SQVTM, CDR2 ANQGSEA. The V end was cut by 5 bases, the J end by 4 bases, with 15 bases between. The CDR3 spans 15 residues. Here the CDR3 reads CSVQNRVLGANVLTF. CDR3 sequence (DNA): TGCAGCGTTCAAAACAGGGTCCTCGGGGCCAACGTCCTGACTTTC.

The CDR3: CASSRPGIFEAFF. In nucleotides, the CDR3 is TGTGCCAGCAGCCGCCCGGGGATCTTTGAAGCTTTCTTT. This chain uses TRBV7-2 with TRBJ1-1; D unresolved. The CDR3 is 13 residues long. The V gene's germline CDR1 is SGHTA and CDR2 FQGNSA. Trimming stripped 5 bases from V and 7 bases from J, with 14 bases between.

V usage is TRBV7-2 and J usage is TRBJ1-2, with unresolved D. The CDR3 length is 13 residues. Per germline, CDR1 SGHTA and CDR2 FQGNSA. V was pared by 5 bases and J by 2 bases, with 9 bases between. The CDR3, as DNA: TGTGCCAGCAGCATCGACGTAAACTATGGCTACACCTTC. Translated: CASSIDVNYGYTF.

A few counts support this clone. DNA for the CDR3: TGTGCCAGCAGTCTAGCGGGACAGGACTATGGCTACACCTTC. Translated, it gives CASSLAGQDYGYTF. The chain recombines TRBV6-1 with TRBJ1-2; 8 positions match TRBD1. CDR1 and CDR2 from the germline V gene are MNHNS and SASEGT. The ends lost 5 bases at V and 3 bases at J; junction bases unmatched: 5. The CDR3 length is 14 residues.

This clone was seen only a few times. This chain joins TRBV30 and TRBJ2-2; 8 bases map to TRBD1. With 0 bases clipped from V and 1 base from J, the junction kept 1 base outside the gene matches. Germline values: CDR1 GTSNPN, CDR2 SVGIG (reference sequence). The CDR3 spans 15 residues. CDR3 residues: CAWSVGQGNTGELFF. The CDR3 DNA is TGTGCCTGGAGTGTAGGACAGGGGAACACCGGGGAGCTGTTTTTT.

This clone was observed a handful of times. CDR3 sequence: CASSFTGVGGYTF. CDR3 sequence (DNA): TGTGCCAGCAGCTTTACAGGGGTTGGTGGCTACACCTTC. The rearrangement joins TRBV2 to TRBJ1-2; 7 nucleotides align to TRBD1. This CDR3 contains 13 residues. Trimming removed 6 bases from V and 7 bases from J; junction bases left unmatched: 8. From germline, CDR1 is SNHLY and CDR2 FYNNEI. The full variable domain, in which reference TRBV2 and TRBJ1-2 provide the parts outside the CDR3, is EPEVTQTPSHQVTQMGQEVILRCVPISNHLYFYWYRQILGQKVEFLVSFYNNEISEKSEIFDDQFSVERPDGSNFTLKIRSTKLEDSAMYFCASSFTGVGGYTFGSGTRLTVV.

J is TRBJ1-1 and V is TRBV4-3; 7 positions agree with TRBD1. The V gene's germline CDR1 is LGHNA and CDR2 YSLEER. J gave up 4 bases and V 0 bases, and 8 bases lay outside the gene matches. There are 16 residues in the CDR3. The CDR3 nucleotides read TGCGCCAGCAGCCAAGATCTGGGGGCAGGGGGCACTGAAGCTTTCTTT. This translates into CASSQDLGAGGTEAFF.

The V gene is TRBV6-5, the J gene TRBJ2-1; perhaps TRBD2 as D (6 bases). V lost 2 bases, J lost 1 base, and 12 bases lay in between. Germline CDR1 and CDR2: MNHEY and SVGAGI. There are 16 residues in the CDR3. The CDR3, as DNA: TGTGCCAGCAGTTACGGCGGGGTAAGATCCTACAATGAGCAGTTCTTC. Protein sequence: CASSYGGVRSYNEQFF.

The genes are TRBV5-4 and TRBJ1-6, with D hard to call. The V end lost 1 base, the J end lost 9 bases, and 8 bases lay between the germline ends. Per germline, CDR1 SGHNT and CDR2 YYREEE (reference sequence). This CDR3 has 13 amino acids. The CDR3 sequence is CASSLFLSSPLHF. The CDR3 DNA reads as TGTGCCAGCAGCTTGTTTCTTTCTTCACCCCTCCACTTT. Full variable domain (rest looked up from reference TRBV5-4 and TRBJ1-6): ETGVTQSPTHLIKTRGQQVTLRCSSQSGHNTVSWYQQALGQGPQFIFQYYREEENGRGNFPPRFSGLQFPNYSSELNVNALELDDSALYLCASSLFLSSPLHFGNGTRLTVT.

This clone was observed a single time. The chain couples TRBV9 to TRBJ2-4; possibly TRBD1 for D (6 bases). The ends were cut back, 3 bases at V and 8 bases at J, with 15 bases in the middle. CDR1 is SGDLS and CDR2 is YYNGEE in the germline V gene. The CDR3 is made up of 14 amino acids. The DNA for the CDR3 is TGTGCCAGCAGCGGGGGGCGGGTGACGGACATTCAGTACTTC. This encodes CASSGGRVTDIQYF. The entire variable domain, with the rest obtained from reference TRBV9 and TRBJ2-4, is as follows: DSGVTQTPKHLITATGQRVTLRCSPRSGDLSVYWYQQSLDQGLQFLIQYYNGEERAKGNILERFSAQQFPDLHSELNLSSLELGDSALYFCASSGGRVTDIQYFGAGTRLSVL.

The J gene is TRBJ1-2, the V gene TRBV28; TRBD1 aligns across 8 bases. Trimming cost V 6 bases and J 8 bases; bases outside gene matches: 5. Germline V gives CDR1 MDHEN, CDR2 SYDVKM. The CDR3 sequence is 12 residues long. In DNA form, the CDR3 reads TGTGCCAGCAGAGCCGGACAGGGAGGCTACACCTTC. Amino acid sequence: CASRAGQGGYTF.

J is TRBJ2-5 and V is TRBV30, with D hard to call. CDR3 size: 11 residues. Per germline, CDR1 GTSNPN and CDR2 SVGIG (reference sequence). The V gene lost 2 bases and the J gene lost 4 bases, with 5 bases spanning the gap. Here the CDR3 reads CAWSRLETQYF. The CDR3, as DNA: TGTGCCTGGAGTCGACTAGAGACCCAGTACTTC.

This clone was observed a handful of times. The V gene is TRBV19, the J gene TRBJ1-2; D unresolved. Germline V gene data show CDR1 as LNHDA and CDR2 as SQIVND (reference sequence). The germline V and J ends were trimmed by 3 bases and 2 bases, with 7 bases remaining between them. The CDR3 has 13 amino acids. The CDR3 DNA is TGTGCCAGTAGTATTGCAGAAAACTATGGCTACACCTTC. Protein: CASSIAENYGYTF.

J is TRBJ1-4 and V is TRBV27; possibly TRBD1 for D (5 bases). The CDR3 runs 15 residues. Germline CDR1 is MNHEY and CDR2 is SMNVEV (reference sequence). V shed 3 bases and J shed 1 base, with 9 bases lying between them. The CDR3 coding sequence is TGTGCCAGCAGTTTCTCCGGGGGAACTAATGAAAAACTGTTTTTT. This gives the protein CASSFSGGTNEKLFF.

The CDR3 loop is CASSVLPYSDQETQYF. The CDR3, as DNA: TGTGCCAGCAGCGTCCTCCCGTACAGCGACCAAGAGACCCAGTACTTC. V and J are TRBV7-9 and TRBJ2-5; D gene unclear. V shed 5 bases and J shed 0 bases, with 16 bases lying between them. This CDR3 has 16 residues. Germline V gives CDR1 SEHNR, CDR2 FQNEAQ (reference sequence).

This clone was observed a few times. The V gene is TRBV7-2, the J gene TRBJ2-3, with D tentatively TRBD1 (5 bases). CDR3 size: 15 residues. Germline loops: CDR1 SGHTA, CDR2 FQGNSA. Trimming removed 1 base from V and 1 base from J, with 9 bases in between. The CDR3 protein is CASSLEGRRTDTQYF. The CDR3 bases are TGTGCCAGCAGCTTAGAGGGGCGTCGCACAGATACGCAGTATTTT.

This chain links TRBV5-4 with TRBJ1-6; no clear D gene. The CDR3 has 12 amino acids. Between the trimmed V and J ends, which lost 4 bases and 6 bases, there was a span of 5 bases. Germline V gene data show CDR1 as SGHNT and CDR2 as YYREEE (reference sequence). The CDR3 protein is CASSLSNSPLHF. CDR3 nucleotides: TGTGCCAGCAGCCTTTCTAATTCACCCCTCCACTTT.

The chain links TRBV4-3 to TRBJ2-7; 7 nucleotides line up with TRBD1. The CDR3 totals 14 residues. The germline V gene encodes CDR1 LGHNA and CDR2 YSLEER. The trim removed 3 bases at V and 3 bases at J, leaving 5 bases unmatched. The CDR3 DNA reads TGCGCCAGCAGCCAGGGCAGGGGGTTCTACGAGCAGTACTTC. This codes for CASSQGRGFYEQYF.

This sequence joins TRBV19 and TRBJ2-3; TRBD2 matches at 9 bases. Germline CDR1 reads LNHDA; CDR2 reads SQIVND (reference sequence). The CDR3 is 15 residues long. V lost 6 bases to trimming and J lost 8 bases; unmatched junction nucleotides: 12. Here the CDR3 DNA reads TGTGCCAGTAGCCCACAAGGGACTAGCCTAGGTACGCAGTATTTT. Amino acid sequence: CASSPQGTSLGTQYF.

This chain uses TRBV30 with TRBJ1-2, with TRBD1 as a possible D gene (6 bases). This CDR3 spans 12 amino acids. V lost 4 bases and J 4 bases, leaving 10 bases between the germline ends. Germline values: CDR1 GTSNPN, CDR2 SVGIG (reference sequence). This CDR3 is CAWTVDSYGYTF. As DNA, the CDR3 is TGTGCCTGGACCGTGGACAGCTATGGCTACACCTTC.

This rearrangement joins TRBV7-3 to TRBJ2-5; D uncertain. Germline CDR1 is SGHTA and CDR2 is FQGTGA. CDR3 length: 13 amino acids. Trimming took 5 bases from V and 5 from J, leaving 12 bases between them. The CDR3 nucleotides read TGTGCCAGCAGCCGAGACCCGTGGGAGACCCAGTACTTC. It is translated as CASSRDPWETQYF.

J is TRBJ1-1 and V is TRBV6-5; 9 bases line up with TRBD1. Germline CDR1 is MNHEY and CDR2 is SVGAGI. J gave up 3 bases and V 5 bases, and 1 base lay outside the gene matches. CDR3 length: 13 residues. The CDR3 region is CASSRDRDTEAFF. The CDR3 coding sequence is TGTGCCAGCAGTAGGGACAGGGACACTGAAGCTTTCTTT.